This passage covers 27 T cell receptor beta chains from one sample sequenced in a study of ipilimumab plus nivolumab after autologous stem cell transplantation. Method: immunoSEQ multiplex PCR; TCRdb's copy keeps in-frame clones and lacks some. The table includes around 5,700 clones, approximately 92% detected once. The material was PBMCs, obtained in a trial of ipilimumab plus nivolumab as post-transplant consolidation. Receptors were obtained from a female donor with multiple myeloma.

This CDR3 reads CASSPLGQSNTEAFF. CDR3 nucleotide sequence: TGCGCCAGCAGCCCCCTGGGACAGTCAAACACTGAAGCTTTCTTT. V gene TRBV4-1 combines with J gene TRBJ1-1; 7 bases match TRBD1. V gave up 4 bases and J gave up 2 bases; unmatched junction bases: 7. From germline, CDR1 is MGHRA and CDR2 YSYEKL. The CDR3 contains 15 residues.

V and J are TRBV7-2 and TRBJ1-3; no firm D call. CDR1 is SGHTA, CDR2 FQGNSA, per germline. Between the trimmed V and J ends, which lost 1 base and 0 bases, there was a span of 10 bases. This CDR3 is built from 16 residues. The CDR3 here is CASSLGASVSGNTIYF. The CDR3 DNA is TGTGCCAGCAGCTTAGGGGCCTCAGTCTCTGGAAACACCATATATTTT.

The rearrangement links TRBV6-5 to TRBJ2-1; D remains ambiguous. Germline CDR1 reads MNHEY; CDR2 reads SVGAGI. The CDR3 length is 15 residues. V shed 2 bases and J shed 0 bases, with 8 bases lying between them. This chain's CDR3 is CASSYVQASYNEQFF. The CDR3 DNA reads TGTGCCAGCAGTTACGTCCAGGCCTCCTACAATGAGCAGTTCTTC.

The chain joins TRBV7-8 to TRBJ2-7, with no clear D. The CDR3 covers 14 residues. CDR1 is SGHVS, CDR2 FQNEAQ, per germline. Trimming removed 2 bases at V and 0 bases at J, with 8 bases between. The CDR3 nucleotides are TGTGCCAGCAGCTTATCCGCGTCCTCCTACGAGCAGTACTTC. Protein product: CASSLSASSYEQYF.

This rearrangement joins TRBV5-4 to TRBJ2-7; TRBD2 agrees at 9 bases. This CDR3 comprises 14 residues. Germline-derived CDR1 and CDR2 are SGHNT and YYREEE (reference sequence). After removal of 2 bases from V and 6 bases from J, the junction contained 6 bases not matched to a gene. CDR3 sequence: CASSFKLAGLEQYF. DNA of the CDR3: TGTGCCAGCAGCTTTAAACTAGCGGGCCTCGAGCAGTACTTC. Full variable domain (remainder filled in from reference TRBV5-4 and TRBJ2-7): ETGVTQSPTHLIKTRGQQVTLRCSSQSGHNTVSWYQQALGQGPQFIFQYYREEENGRGNFPPRFSGLQFPNYSSELNVNALELDDSALYLCASSFKLAGLEQYFGPGTRLTVT.

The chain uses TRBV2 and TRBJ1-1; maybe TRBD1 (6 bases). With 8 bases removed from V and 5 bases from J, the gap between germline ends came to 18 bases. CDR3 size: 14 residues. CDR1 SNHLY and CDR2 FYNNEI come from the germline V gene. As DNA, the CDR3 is TGTGCCAGCCCCGAAGGGGGAGTGAGGACTGAAGCTTTCTTT. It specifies CASPEGGVRTEAFF.

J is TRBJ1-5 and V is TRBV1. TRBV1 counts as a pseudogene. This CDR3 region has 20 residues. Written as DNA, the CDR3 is TGCACCAGCAGCCAAAACTATATTGGGACCCTGAAGGCTAGCAATCAGCCCCAGCATTTT. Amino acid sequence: CTSSQNYIGTLKASNQPQHF.

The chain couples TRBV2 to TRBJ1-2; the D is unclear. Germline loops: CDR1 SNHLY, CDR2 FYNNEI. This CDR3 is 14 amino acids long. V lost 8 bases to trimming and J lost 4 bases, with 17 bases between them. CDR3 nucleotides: TGTGCCAGCGTTAAGGAGGCGGAGGCCTATGGCTACACCTTC. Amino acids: CASVKEAEAYGYTF.

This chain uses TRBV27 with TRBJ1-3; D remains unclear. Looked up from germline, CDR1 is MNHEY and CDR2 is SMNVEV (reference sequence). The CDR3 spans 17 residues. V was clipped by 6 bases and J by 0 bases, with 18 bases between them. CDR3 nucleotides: TGTGCCAGCAGGATGATGTCTTCGGGCAGCTCTGGAAACACCATATATTTT. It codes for CASRMMSSGSSGNTIYF.

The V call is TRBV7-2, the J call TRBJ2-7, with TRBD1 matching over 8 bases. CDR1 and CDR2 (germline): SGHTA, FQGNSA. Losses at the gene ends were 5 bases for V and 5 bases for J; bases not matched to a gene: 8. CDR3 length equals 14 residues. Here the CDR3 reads CASSPDRERHEQYF. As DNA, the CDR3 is TGTGCCAGCAGCCCGGACAGGGAACGACACGAGCAGTACTTC.

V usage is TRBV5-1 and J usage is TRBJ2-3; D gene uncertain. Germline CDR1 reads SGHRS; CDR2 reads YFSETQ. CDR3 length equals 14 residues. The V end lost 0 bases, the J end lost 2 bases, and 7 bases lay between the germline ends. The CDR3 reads CASSLDGDTDTQYF. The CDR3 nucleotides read TGCGCCAGCAGCTTGGACGGAGACACAGATACGCAGTATTTT.

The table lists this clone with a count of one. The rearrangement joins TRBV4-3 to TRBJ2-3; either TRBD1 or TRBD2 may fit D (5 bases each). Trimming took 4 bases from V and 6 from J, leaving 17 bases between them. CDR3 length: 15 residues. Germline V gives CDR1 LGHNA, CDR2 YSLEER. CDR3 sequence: CASSLERDVVDTQYF. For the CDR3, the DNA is TGCGCCAGCAGCCTCGAGAGGGACGTGGTGGATACGCAGTATTTT.

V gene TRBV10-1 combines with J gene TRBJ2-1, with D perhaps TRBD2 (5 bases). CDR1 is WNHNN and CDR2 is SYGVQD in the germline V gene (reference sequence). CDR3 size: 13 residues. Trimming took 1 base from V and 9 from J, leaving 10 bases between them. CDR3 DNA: TGCGCCAGCAGTGAGTTATACCGGGGTGAGCAGTTCTTC. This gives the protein CASSELYRGEQFF.

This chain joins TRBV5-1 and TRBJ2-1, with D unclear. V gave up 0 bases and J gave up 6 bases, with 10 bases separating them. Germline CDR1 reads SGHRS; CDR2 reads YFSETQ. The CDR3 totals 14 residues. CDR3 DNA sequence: TGCGCCAGCAGCTTGGATACCAGTGTCAATGAGCAGTTCTTC. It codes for CASSLDTSVNEQFF.

For the CDR3, the DNA is TGTGCCAGCAGCTTGGTGGCCCTGGCTAATGAGCAGTTCTTC. Its translation: CASSLVALANEQFF. This chain links TRBV5-4 with TRBJ2-1; D gene uncertain. V shed 0 bases and J shed 7 bases, with 11 bases lying between them. The CDR3 has 14 residues. The germline gives CDR1 SGHNT, CDR2 YYREEE (reference sequence).

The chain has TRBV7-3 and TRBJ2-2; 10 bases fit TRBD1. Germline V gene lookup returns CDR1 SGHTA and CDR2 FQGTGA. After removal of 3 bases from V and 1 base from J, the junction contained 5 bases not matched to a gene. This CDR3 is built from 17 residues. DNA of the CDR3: TGTGCCAGCAGCTTGGCAGGACAGGGGGAGAACACCGGGGAGCTGTTTTTT. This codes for CASSLAGQGENTGELFF. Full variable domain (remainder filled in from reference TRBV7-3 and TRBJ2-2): GAGVSQTPSNKVTEKGKYVELRCDPISGHTALYWYRQSLGQGPEFLIYFQGTGAADDSGLPNDRFFAVRPEGSVSTLKIQRTERGDSAVYLCASSLAGQGENTGELFFGEGSRLTVL.

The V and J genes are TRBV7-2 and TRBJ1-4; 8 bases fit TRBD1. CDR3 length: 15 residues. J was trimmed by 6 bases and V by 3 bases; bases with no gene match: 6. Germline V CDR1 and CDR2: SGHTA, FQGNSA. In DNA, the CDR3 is TGTGCCAGCAGCTTGGCAGGGGGCGGTGATGAAAAACTGTTTTTT. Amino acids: CASSLAGGGDEKLFF.

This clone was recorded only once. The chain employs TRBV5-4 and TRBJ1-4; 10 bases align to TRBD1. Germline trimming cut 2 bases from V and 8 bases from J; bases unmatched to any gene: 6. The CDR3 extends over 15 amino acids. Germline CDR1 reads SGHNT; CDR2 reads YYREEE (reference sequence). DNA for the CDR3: TGTGCCAGCAGCTTACCGGGACAGGGGTTAGAAAAACTGTTTTTT. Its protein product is CASSLPGQGLEKLFF.

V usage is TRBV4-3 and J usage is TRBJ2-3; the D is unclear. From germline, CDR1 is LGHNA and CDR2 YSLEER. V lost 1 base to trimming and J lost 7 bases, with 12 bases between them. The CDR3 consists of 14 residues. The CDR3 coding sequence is TGCGCCAGCAGCCAAGGGTCTTCTACTTATACGCAGTATTTT. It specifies CASSQGSSTYTQYF.

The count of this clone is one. CDR3 residues: CASSRTSALSDTQYF. The CDR3 coding sequence is TGTGCCAGCAGTCGGACTAGCGCTCTGTCAGATACGCAGTATTTT. The J gene is TRBJ2-3, the V gene TRBV6-6; TRBD2 matches 9 bases. This CDR3 has 15 amino acids. J lost 4 bases, V lost 5 bases, and 7 bases had no gene match. CDR1 is MNHNY and CDR2 is SVGAGI in the germline V gene (reference sequence).

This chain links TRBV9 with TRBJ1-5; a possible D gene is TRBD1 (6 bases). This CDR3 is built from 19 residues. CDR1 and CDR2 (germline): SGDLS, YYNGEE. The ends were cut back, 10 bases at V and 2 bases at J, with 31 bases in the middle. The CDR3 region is CAGRRSKGQTPPGNQPQHF. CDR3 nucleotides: TGTGCCGGAAGACGATCCAAGGGACAAACTCCACCAGGCAATCAGCCCCAGCATTTT.

The DNA for the CDR3 is TGTGCCAGCAGCTTATCCTCGACAGAACATTACGAGCAGTACTTC. Translating it yields CASSLSSTEHYEQYF. The chain carries TRBV11-2 and TRBJ2-7; D is possibly TRBD1 (5 bases). The CDR3 is 15 amino acids. Germline lookup yields CDR1 SGHAT and CDR2 FQNNGV. The V and J ends lost 2 bases and 4 bases respectively, with 15 bases between them. Together with reference TRBV11-2 and TRBJ2-7, the CDR3 gives the full variable domain: EAGVAQSPRYKIIEKRQSVAFWCNPISGHATLYWYQQILGQGPKLLIQFQNNGVVDDSQLPKDRFSAERLKGVDSTLKIQPAKLEDSAVYLCASSLSSTEHYEQYFGPGTRLTVT.

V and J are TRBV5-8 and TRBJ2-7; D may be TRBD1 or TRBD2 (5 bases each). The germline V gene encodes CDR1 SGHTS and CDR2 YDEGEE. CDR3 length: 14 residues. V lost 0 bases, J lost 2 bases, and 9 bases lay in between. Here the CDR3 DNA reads TGTGCCAGCAGCTTGGGGGACGGAACCTACGAGCAGTACTTC. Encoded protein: CASSLGDGTYEQYF.

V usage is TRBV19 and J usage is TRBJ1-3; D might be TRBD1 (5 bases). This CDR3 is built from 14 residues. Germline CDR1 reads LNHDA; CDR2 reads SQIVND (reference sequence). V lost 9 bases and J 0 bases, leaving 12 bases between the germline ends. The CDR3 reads CASRFRVSGNTIYF. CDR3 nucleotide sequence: TGTGCCAGCAGATTCAGGGTCTCTGGAAACACCATATATTTT.

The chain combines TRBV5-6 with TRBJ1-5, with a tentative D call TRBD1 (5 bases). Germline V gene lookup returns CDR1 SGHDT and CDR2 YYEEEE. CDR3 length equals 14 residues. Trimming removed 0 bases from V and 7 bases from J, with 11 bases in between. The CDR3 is CASSLGIQGQPQHF. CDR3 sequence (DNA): TGTGCCAGCAGCTTGGGTATCCAGGGACAGCCCCAGCATTTT. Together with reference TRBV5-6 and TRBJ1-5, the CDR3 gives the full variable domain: DAGVTQSPTHLIKTRGQQVTLRCSPKSGHDTVSWYQQALGQGPQFIFQYYEEEERQRGNFPDRFSGHQFPNYSSELNVNALLLGDSALYLCASSLGIQGQPQHFGDGTRLSIL.

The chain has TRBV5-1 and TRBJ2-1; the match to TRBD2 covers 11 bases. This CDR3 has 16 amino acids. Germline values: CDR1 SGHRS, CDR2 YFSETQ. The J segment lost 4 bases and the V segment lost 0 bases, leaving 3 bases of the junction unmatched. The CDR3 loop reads CASSLAGTSGYNEQFF. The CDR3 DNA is TGCGCCAGCAGCTTGGCGGGGACTAGCGGTTACAATGAGCAGTTCTTC.

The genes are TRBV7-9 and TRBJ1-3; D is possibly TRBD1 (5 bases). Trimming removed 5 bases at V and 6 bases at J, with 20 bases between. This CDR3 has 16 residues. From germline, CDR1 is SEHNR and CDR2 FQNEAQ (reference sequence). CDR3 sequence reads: CASSPPPAGGINTIYF. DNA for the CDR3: TGTGCCAGCAGCCCTCCCCCCGCTGGGGGTATAAACACCATATATTTT.